The clone carrying this T cell receptor beta chain was seen only a few times. Its antigen is unknown. One entry per CDR3 protein, called by TCRdb with MiXCR from the reads. The table records 200,000 or so distinct CDR3 sequences, under 30% of them present only once. V lost 1 base, J lost 0 bases, and 16 bases lay in between. The CDR3 runs to 17 residues. Germline V CDR1 and CDR2: SGHTA, FQGNSA. The data originate from a study of T cell repertoires in cytomegalovirus infection. Study-level information: Indications of both CMV infection and matching HLA type were provided by public TCR beta signatures.

General study points: Dominant in the ex vivo response were TCR beta clonotypes restricted by HLA-C and specific for CMV. CMV carriers with the relevant HLA were identified by cumulative public TCR beta family frequency.

The sequenced sample consisted of PBMCs. V is TRBV7-2 and J is TRBJ2-7; no definite D call. The sequence was obtained from a human donor in good health (CMV status not recorded). Some clones in this sample may be carry-over from other donors' samples. Here the CDR3 DNA reads TGTGCCAGCAGCTTAGAGTCCCACGCAGCCTTCTCCTACGAGCAGTACTTC. This encodes CASSLESHAAFSYEQYF.